This entry concerns a single T cell receptor (beta chain). The specificity of this receptor is unknown. The sample holds no much larger clone one base away, and base qualities are not on file. CDR1 and CDR2, per the germline V gene (reference sequence), are MNHEY and SMNVEV. The junction shows trimming of 8 bases on V and 7 bases on J, and the gene matches do not reach 11 bases of it. The CDR3, from cysteine to phenylalanine, totals 14 residues. CDR3 DNA only is kept here, 42 bases in frame from base 1. The donors were healthy, HIV-negative adults with no recently reported acute infections or vaccinations. Every donor was a Caucasian adult residing in Nashville, Tennessee, USA. CD8 memory samples consisted of magnetically selected CD45RO+ cells combined with CCR7-negative CD45RA+ effector memory (TemRA) cells. After blood collection by leukapheresis, PBMCs were isolated using Ficoll-Histopaque density gradient centrifugation and then cryopreserved in the vapor phase of liquid nitrogen. Analytical flow cytometry was used to check the purity and quantity of every magnetically sorted T cell population. Each sorted fraction had its genomic DNA isolated and then quantified by UV absorbance on a Nanodrop 2000c.

Using the deep immunoSEQ assay, multiplex PCR amplified TCR CDR3 regions from genomic DNA. Extracted genomic DNA from each cell subset was distributed evenly across all wells of several immunoSEQ 96-well plates, and each plate was treated as a replicate. For sorted subsets, each replicate PCR was loaded with roughly 200 ng genomic DNA, equivalent to some 27,000 T cell genomes. Purified libraries were quantified with a Qubit 3.0 fluorometer, sized on a Bioanalyzer 2100, and re-quantified with the KAPA Library Quantification kit. Every immunoSEQ 96-well plate was sequenced on a dedicated single-read 150-cycle Illumina NextSeq 550 flow cell. As for the authors' bioinformatics: The immunoSEQ output contained only junctional sequences without quality scores, so filtering could not match that applied to full-length reads. To assign V/J genes and CDR3, sequences were annotated using PyIR, a Python wrapper for IgBLAST v1.9, with IMGT germline references. Reads were removed for weak V/J assignments (E-value above 1e-6), missing CDR3, stop codons, out-of-frame junctions, or ambiguous translated residues. A V3J clonotype was defined by an identical inferred V gene, J gene, and CDR3 amino acid sequence. Percentage overlap between repertoires was calculated by dividing the number of shared unique clonotypes by the size of the smaller repertoire. Three approaches were used to assess repertoire richness: RTK rarefaction, the Chao1 estimator, and Recon v2.1 estimates of unobserved clonotypes. OLGA was used to compute generation probabilities for all TCRbeta clonotypes that the gDNA method yielded from a handful of donors. The source is immuneACCESS, and TCRdb retained only in-frame sequences with V and J called. Part of the clones is not carried over; for the studies checked, unresolved V genes explain less than half of this, and the remainder is unexplained. D and trimming were read from the DNA, whereas the V and J calls and clone size are those reported in that table. The sample table lists tens of thousands of clones, about 63% of them with a count of one. In total, the top ten clones hold about half of the sample.

This sample is part of a study of shared clonotypes between healthy human individuals (dated by TCRdb to 2018 to 2020). With respect to the entire study: The cohort comprised a couple of women and three men aged 18 to 49 years. Per donor, three plates each were used for CD4 naive and CD4 memory, two for CD8 naive, and one for CD8 memory. The study deeply sequenced blood TCR repertoires of about five healthy adults to estimate repertoire size and the extent of clonotype sharing between individuals. Different laboratories and diverse techniques were used to prepare libraries and sequence TCR repertoires, to increase sequencing depth and limit assay-specific biases. Each donor's leukapheresis produced roughly between about 0.9 and 9.5 billion PBMCs. Overall study outcomes, separate from this receptor: Sampling was restricted to blood, and TCR repertoires in tissues likely differ from the TCR repertoires found in blood. Around 5% of naive CD4, 3.5% of naive CD8, approximately 2.2% of memory CD4, and 0.4% of memory CD8 clonotypes were shared across a few donors. Larger estimated clonotype richness was generally found for naive subsets than for memory subsets. Even with the large sequencing depth, rarefaction of the sorted-subset datasets indicated that sequencing was incomplete. Pairwise subsampling indicated that sequencing depth was expected to affect the degree of clonotype sharing among donors. Because the study included only a small number of donors, the genetic and exposure-history diversity represented was limited. Compared with non-shared clonotypes, the clonotypes found in all four sorted-subset donors had higher generation probabilities.

Recombination joined TRBV27 with TRBJ2-1; TRBD1 agrees with 7 junctional bases. The origin of this receptor is a young man in good health. The sample taken for sequencing was memory CD8+ T cells sorted from blood. Read against the paper, the sample's cell subset or site label means: CD45RO+ cells pooled with CCR7-negative TemRA cells. The DNA reads as follows: TGTGCCAGCTCCCGGGACAGTGCGTATAATGAGCAGTTCTTC. This gives the protein CASSRDSAYNEQFF.